This T cell receptor beta chain was captured by sequencing in a study of CD8+ T cells in alopecia areata. This clone was found once. Germline V gene lookup returns CDR1 SSHAT and CDR2 FNYEAQ (reference sequence). CDR3 length: 22 residues. V was clipped by 2 bases and J by 4 bases, with 33 bases between them. Treatment noted: oral pan-JAK inhibitor, 5-10 mg twice daily. Sorting from PBMCs produced CD4+ and CD8+ T cells. Following extraction, RNA underwent reverse transcription to cDNA, which served as the sequencing template. This table comes from immunoSEQ multiplex PCR, and its TCRdb copy is limited to in-frame clones, with some not included. This table holds about 210,000 clones, around 43% found once.

The sample here was CD4+ T cells sorted from blood, taken between weeks 36 and 40, from a patient treated with tofacitinib. This chain uses TRBV7-7 with TRBJ2-1; maybe TRBD2 (6 bases). This clonotype was sampled from a human donor with alopecia areata. CDR3 region: CASSLWRLIVGRTISNYNEQFF. The CDR3 DNA reads as TGTGCCAGCAGCTTATGGAGATTAATCGTGGGGAGGACCATCTCTAATTACAATGAGCAGTTCTTC.